The entry below gives a single T cell receptor (beta chain) sequence along with its context. Its target is unknown. This CDR3 spans 13 amino acids. Unmatched junction bases numbered 5, after V lost 5 bases and J lost 7 bases. CDR1 and CDR2 from the germline V gene are SGHRS and YFSETQ. The PCR ran on 60 Vbeta and 13 Jbeta primers. Generated by immunoSEQ multiplex PCR, the TCRdb table keeps only in-frame clones and is missing some. The sample carries some 150,000 clones, under 90% recorded once. The sample is drawn from a study of cytomegalovirus exposure and HLA in healthy donors. At collection, donors were nominally healthy, but unrecorded immune exposures were probable. Study results and caveats: Sequencing had likely introduced a cluster of highly shared sequence variants as an artifact. It emerged from a later analysis that several of the most significant clusters appeared to be linked to common viral pathogens.

This TCR derives from a male donor in good health and CMV-seronegative. The chain links TRBV5-1 to TRBJ1-1; 10 bases agree with TRBD1. Sequencing was performed on PBMCs. This CDR3 is CASRSTGGFEAFF. The CDR3 DNA reads as TGCGCCAGCAGGTCGACAGGGGGCTTTGAAGCTTTCTTT.